Presented here are 16 T cell receptor beta chains from one specimen sequenced in a study of radiotherapy plus CTLA-4 blockade in lung cancer. The repertoire was sequenced with immunoSEQ multiplex PCR; TCRdb's copy has only in-frame clones and lacks some. The sample lists approximately 98,000 clones; 82% were seen once. Sequencing was performed on peripheral blood, taken from a patient treated with radiotherapy plus ipilimumab. The receptors here all came from a human donor with non-small cell lung cancer who had a partial response to radiotherapy plus ipilimumab.

This clone was observed a single time. This chain joins TRBV13 and TRBJ2-1, with a tentative D call TRBD1 (5 bases). The CDR3 is 16 amino acids. Trimming shortened V by 5 bases and J by 4 bases, and 18 bases separated the two germline ends. CDR1 is PRHDT and CDR2 is FYEKMQ in the germline V gene (reference sequence). CDR3: CASSPRPDKPYNEQFF. The CDR3 region has the DNA TGTGCCAGCAGCCCGCGTCCGGACAAGCCTTACAATGAGCAGTTCTTC. The full variable domain, with the rest looked up from reference TRBV13 and TRBJ2-1, is AAGVIQSPRHLIKEKRETATLKCYPIPRHDTVYWYQQGPGQDPQFLISFYEKMQSDKGSIPDRFSAQQFSDYHSELNMSSLELGDSALYFCASSPRPDKPYNEQFFGPGTRLTVL.

A few counts support this clone. The chain carries TRBV9 and TRBJ2-1; 10 bases map to TRBD2. The CDR3 sequence is 18 residues long. With V trimmed by 0 bases and J by 0 bases, 6 bases remained unmatched. From germline, CDR1 is SGDLS and CDR2 YYNGEE. CDR3 sequence: CASSVVASGRTSYNEQFF. Here the CDR3 DNA reads TGTGCCAGCAGCGTAGTGGCTAGCGGGAGAACCTCCTACAATGAGCAGTTCTTC.

The J gene is TRBJ2-7, the V gene TRBV10-2, with D hard to call. The CDR3 sequence is 13 residues long. The V end was cut by 4 bases, the J end by 3 bases, with 10 bases between. Germline V CDR1 and CDR2: WSHSY, SAAADI. In DNA, the CDR3 is TGCGCCAGCAGTGGTCAGGCAAGCTACGAGCAGTACTTC. Translated, it gives CASSGQASYEQYF.

V gene TRBV27 combines with J gene TRBJ1-4, with 12 bases identical to TRBD1. The CDR3 consists of 13 residues. Losses at the gene ends were 10 bases for V and 7 bases for J; bases not matched to a gene: 4. Germline V gene data show CDR1 as MNHEY and CDR2 as SMNVEV (reference sequence). Here the CDR3 DNA reads TGTGCCACCAGGGACAGGGGGCTTGAAAAACTGTTTTTT. Protein: CATRDRGLEKLFF. Combining the CDR3 with reference TRBV27 and TRBJ1-4 gives the whole variable domain EAQVTQNPRYLITVTGKKLTVTCSQNMNHEYMSWYRQDPGLGLRQIYYSMNVEVTDKGDVPEGYKVSRKEKRNFPLILESPSPNQTSLYFCATRDRGLEKLFFGSGTQLSVL.

The chain carries TRBV2 and TRBJ2-1, with 8 bases fitting TRBD1. With 7 bases clipped from V and 8 bases from J, the junction kept 25 bases outside the gene matches. The CDR3 has 19 residues. Germline V gives CDR1 SNHLY, CDR2 FYNNEI. The DNA of the CDR3 is TGTGCCAGCACCCCGCGGAGGCGAGACCGGGACAGGAGCGTATATGAGCAGTTCTTC. Translating gives CASTPRRRDRDRSVYEQFF.

This clone occurred a few times. This sequence joins TRBV7-9 and TRBJ2-3, with 15 bases matching TRBD2. CDR1 and CDR2 from the germline V gene are SEHNR and FQNEAQ (reference sequence). Germline trimming cut 10 bases from V and 8 bases from J; bases unmatched to any gene: 13. The CDR3 totals 16 residues. Here the CDR3 reads CATQAQRTSGRATQYF. CDR3 coding DNA: TGTGCCACCCAAGCCCAACGGACTAGCGGGAGGGCTACGCAGTATTTT.

V usage is TRBV7-7 and J usage is TRBJ2-7; TRBD2 aligns across 11 bases. Germline trimming cut 5 bases from V and 5 bases from J; bases unmatched to any gene: 14. The CDR3 runs to 17 residues. Germline V CDR1 and CDR2: SSHAT, FNYEAQ (reference sequence). The DNA for the CDR3 is TGTGCCAGCAGCCCATTACCTAGCGGGAGGAAATGGGACGAGCAGTACTTC. This sequence encodes CASSPLPSGRKWDEQYF.

This clone was seen a few times. The rearrangement joins TRBV5-5 to TRBJ1-1; D is undetermined. Germline V gene sequence: CDR1 SGHKS, CDR2 YYEKEE (reference sequence). V was pared by 0 bases and J by 6 bases, with 12 bases between. The CDR3 consists of 14 residues. DNA of the CDR3: TGTGCCAGCAGCTTGGCTGGTCCGAGTTCTGAAGCTTTCTTT. This gives the protein CASSLAGPSSEAFF. Full variable domain (missing parts from reference TRBV5-5 and TRBJ1-1): DAGVTQSPTHLIKTRGQQVTLRCSPISGHKSVSWYQQVLGQGPQFIFQYYEKEERGRGNFPDRFSARQFPNYSSELNVNALLLGDSALYLCASSLAGPSSEAFFGQGTRLTVV.

This clone was observed a few times. V gene TRBV6-5 combines with J gene TRBJ1-1; D perhaps matches TRBD1 (6 bases). The CDR3 is 15 amino acids. Per the germline V gene, CDR1 is MNHEY and CDR2 is SVGAGI. The V and J ends lost 0 bases and 0 bases respectively, with 8 bases between them. CDR3 coding DNA: TGTGCCAGCAGTTACTCGTACAGGGTGAACACTGAAGCTTTCTTT. Protein product: CASSYSYRVNTEAFF.

This clone occurred once. J is TRBJ2-7 and V is TRBV18, with 9 bases matching TRBD1. The CDR3 is 13 residues long. Germline trimming cut 6 bases from V and 6 bases from J; bases unmatched to any gene: 6. CDR1 and CDR2 (germline): KGHSH, LQKENI. CDR3 DNA sequence: TGTGCCAGCTCCCCTGACAGGGGGTCCGAGCAGTACTTC. Translating it yields CASSPDRGSEQYF.

This chain connects TRBV27 to TRBJ2-1; 9 bases are a match to TRBD1. Germline CDR1 and CDR2: MNHEY and SMNVEV (reference sequence). V shed 5 bases, J shed 0 bases, and the junction held 8 bases outside the gene matches. The CDR3 length is 17 residues. Written as DNA, the CDR3 is TGTGCCAGCAGTGCCGGGACAGGGCGGAGCTCCTACAATGAGCAGTTCTTC. It yields the protein CASSAGTGRSSYNEQFF.

The chain employs TRBV11-2 and TRBJ2-7; TRBD1 aligns across 8 bases. CDR1 SGHAT and CDR2 FQNNGV come from the germline V gene. CDR3 length equals 13 residues. Trimming cost V 4 bases and J 6 bases; bases outside gene matches: 5. The CDR3 loop is CASSSTGVGEQYF. The CDR3 nucleotides are TGTGCCAGCAGCTCGACAGGGGTTGGCGAGCAGTACTTC. Filled out from reference TRBV11-2 and TRBJ2-7, the complete variable domain reads EAGVAQSPRYKIIEKRQSVAFWCNPISGHATLYWYQQILGQGPKLLIQFQNNGVVDDSQLPKDRFSAERLKGVDSTLKIQPAKLEDSAVYLCASSSTGVGEQYFGPGTRLTVT.

This clone was detected only a few times. The J gene is TRBJ1-3, the V gene TRBV7-9, with 8 bases aligning to TRBD1. The germline V gene encodes CDR1 SEHNR and CDR2 FQNEAQ (reference sequence). This CDR3 is 14 amino acids long. Germline trimming cut 4 bases from V and 3 bases from J; bases unmatched to any gene: 2. The CDR3 loop is CASSSGQGGNTIYF. The DNA of the CDR3 is TGTGCCAGCAGCTCCGGACAGGGTGGAAACACCATATATTTT.

This clone appeared a single time. The V gene is TRBV11-3, the J gene TRBJ1-1; D is ambiguous. The germline gives CDR1 SGHNT, CDR2 YENEEA. The CDR3 is 13 residues long. V was pared by 3 bases and J by 2 bases, with 7 bases between. CDR3 amino acids: CASSFRENTEAFF. The CDR3 nucleotides are TGTGCCAGCAGCTTCCGGGAAAACACTGAAGCTTTCTTT. Based on the CDR3 plus reference TRBV11-3 and TRBJ1-1, the full variable domain is EAGVVQSPRYKIIEKKQPVAFWCNPISGHNTLYWYLQNLGQGPELLIRYENEEAVDDSQLPKDRFSAERLKGVDSTLKIQPAELGDSAVYLCASSFRENTEAFFGQGTRLTVV.

This chain connects TRBV19 to TRBJ1-2; no clear D. V lost 5 bases, J lost 8 bases, and 21 bases lay in between. CDR1 is LNHDA, CDR2 SQIVND, per germline (reference sequence). The CDR3 consists of 15 residues. The CDR3 sequence: CASSPRGTRPGGYTF. The CDR3 DNA is TGTGCCAGTAGTCCGCGGGGAACACGACCGGGGGGCTACACCTTC.

This clone was counted a few times. The chain uses TRBV4-2 and TRBJ1-1; 11 nucleotides line up with TRBD1. Germline CDR1 and CDR2: LGHNA and YNFKEQ. The CDR3 has 16 amino acids. Germline trimming cut 1 base from V and 2 bases from J; bases unmatched to any gene: 3. Here the CDR3 reads CASSQVDRGPNTEAFF. The DNA of the CDR3 is TGTGCCAGCAGCCAAGTGGACAGGGGGCCTAACACTGAAGCTTTCTTT.